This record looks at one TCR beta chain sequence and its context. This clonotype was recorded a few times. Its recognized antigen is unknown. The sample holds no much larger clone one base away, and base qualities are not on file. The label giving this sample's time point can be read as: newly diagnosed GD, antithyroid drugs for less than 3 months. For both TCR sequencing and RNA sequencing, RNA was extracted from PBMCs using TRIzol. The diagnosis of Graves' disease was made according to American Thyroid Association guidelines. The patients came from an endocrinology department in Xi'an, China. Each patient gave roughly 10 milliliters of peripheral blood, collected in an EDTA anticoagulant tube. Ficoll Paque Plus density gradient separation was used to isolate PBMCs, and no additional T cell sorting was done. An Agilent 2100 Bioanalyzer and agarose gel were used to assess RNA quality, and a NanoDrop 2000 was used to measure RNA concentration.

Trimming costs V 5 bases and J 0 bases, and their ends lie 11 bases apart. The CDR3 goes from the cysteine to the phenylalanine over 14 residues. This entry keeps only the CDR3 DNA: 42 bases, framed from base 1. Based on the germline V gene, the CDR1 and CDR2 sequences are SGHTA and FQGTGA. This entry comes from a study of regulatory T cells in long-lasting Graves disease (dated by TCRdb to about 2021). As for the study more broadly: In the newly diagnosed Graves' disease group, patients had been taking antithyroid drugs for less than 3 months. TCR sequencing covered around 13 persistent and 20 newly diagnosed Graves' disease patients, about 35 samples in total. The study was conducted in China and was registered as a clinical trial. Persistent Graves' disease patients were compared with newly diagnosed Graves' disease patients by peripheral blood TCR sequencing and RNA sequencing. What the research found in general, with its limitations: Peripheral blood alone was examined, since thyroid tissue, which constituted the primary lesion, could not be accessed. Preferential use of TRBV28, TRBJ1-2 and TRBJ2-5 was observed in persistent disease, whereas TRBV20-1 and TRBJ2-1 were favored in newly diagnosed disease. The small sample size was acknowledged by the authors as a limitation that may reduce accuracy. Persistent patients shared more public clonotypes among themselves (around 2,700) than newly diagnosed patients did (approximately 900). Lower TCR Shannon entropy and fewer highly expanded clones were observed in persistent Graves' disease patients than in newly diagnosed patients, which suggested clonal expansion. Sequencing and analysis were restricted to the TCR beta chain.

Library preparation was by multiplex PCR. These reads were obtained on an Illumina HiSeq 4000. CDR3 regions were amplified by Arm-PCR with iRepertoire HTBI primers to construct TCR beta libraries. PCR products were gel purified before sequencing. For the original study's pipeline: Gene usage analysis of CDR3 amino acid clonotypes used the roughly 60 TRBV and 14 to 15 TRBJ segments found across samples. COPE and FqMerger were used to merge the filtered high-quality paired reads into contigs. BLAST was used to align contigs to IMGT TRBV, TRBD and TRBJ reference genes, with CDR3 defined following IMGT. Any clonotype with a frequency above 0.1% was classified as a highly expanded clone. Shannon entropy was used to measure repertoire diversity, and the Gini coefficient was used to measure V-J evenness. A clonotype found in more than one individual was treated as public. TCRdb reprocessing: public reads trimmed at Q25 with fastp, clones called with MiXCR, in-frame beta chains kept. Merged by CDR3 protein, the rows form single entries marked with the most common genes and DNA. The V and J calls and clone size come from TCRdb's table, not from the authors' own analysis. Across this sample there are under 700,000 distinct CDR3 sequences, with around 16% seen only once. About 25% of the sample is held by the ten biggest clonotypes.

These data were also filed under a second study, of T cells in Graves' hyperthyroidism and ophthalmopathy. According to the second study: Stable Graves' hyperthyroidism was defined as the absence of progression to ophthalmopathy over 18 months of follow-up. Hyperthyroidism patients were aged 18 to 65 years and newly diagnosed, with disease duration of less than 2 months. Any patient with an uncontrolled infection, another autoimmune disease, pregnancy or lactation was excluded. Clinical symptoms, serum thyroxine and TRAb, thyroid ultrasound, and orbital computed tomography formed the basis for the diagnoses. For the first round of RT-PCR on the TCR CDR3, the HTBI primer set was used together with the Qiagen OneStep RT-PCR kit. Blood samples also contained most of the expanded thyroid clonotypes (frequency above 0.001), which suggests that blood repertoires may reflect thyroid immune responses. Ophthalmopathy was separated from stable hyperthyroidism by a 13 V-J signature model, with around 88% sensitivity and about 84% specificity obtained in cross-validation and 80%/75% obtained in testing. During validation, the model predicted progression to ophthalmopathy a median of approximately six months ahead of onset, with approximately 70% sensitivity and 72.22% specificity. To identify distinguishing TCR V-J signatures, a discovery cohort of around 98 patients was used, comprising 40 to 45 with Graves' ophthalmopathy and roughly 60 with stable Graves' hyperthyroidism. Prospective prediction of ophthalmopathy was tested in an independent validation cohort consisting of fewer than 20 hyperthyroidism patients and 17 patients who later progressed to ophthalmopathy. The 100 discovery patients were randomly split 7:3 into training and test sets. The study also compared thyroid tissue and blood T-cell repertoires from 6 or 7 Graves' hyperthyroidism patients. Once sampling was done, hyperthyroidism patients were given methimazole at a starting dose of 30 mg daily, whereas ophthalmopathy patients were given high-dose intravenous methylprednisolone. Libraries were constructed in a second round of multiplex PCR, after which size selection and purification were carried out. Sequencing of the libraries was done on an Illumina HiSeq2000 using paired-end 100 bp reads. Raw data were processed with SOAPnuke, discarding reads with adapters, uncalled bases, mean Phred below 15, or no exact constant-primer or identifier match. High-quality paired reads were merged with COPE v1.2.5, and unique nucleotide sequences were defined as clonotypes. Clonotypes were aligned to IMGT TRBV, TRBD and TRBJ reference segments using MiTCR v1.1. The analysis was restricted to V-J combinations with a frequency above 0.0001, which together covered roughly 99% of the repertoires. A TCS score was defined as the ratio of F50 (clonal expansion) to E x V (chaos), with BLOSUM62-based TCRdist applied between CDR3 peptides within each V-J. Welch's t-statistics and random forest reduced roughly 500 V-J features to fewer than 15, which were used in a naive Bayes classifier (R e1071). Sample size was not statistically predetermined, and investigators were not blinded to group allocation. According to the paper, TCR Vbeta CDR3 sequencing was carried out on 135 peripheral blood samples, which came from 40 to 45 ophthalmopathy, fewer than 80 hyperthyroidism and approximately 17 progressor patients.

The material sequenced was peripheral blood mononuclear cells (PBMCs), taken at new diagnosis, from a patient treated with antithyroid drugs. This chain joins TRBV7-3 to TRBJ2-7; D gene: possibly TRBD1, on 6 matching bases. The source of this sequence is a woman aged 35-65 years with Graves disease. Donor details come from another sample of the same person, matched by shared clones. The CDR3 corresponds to CASSAKQGSYEQYF. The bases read TGTGCCAGCAGCGCCAAACAGGGCTCCTACGAGCAGTACTTC.